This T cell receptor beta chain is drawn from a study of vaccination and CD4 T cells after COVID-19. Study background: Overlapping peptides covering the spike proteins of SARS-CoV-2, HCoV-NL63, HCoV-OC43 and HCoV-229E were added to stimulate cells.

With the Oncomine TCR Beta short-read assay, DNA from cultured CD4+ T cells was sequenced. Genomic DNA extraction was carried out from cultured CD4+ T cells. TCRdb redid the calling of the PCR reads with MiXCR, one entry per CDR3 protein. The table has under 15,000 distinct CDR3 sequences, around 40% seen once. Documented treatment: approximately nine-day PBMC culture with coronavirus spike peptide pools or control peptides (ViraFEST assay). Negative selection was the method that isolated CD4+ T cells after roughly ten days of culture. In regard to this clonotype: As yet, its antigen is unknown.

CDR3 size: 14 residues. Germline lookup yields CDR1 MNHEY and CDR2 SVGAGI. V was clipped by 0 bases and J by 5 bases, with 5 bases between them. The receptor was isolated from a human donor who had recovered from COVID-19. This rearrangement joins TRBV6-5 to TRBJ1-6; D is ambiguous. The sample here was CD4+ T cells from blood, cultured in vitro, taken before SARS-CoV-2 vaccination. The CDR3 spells CASSYSDDNSPLHF. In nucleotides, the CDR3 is TGTGCCAGCAGTTACTCGGACGATAATTCACCCCTCCACTTT.